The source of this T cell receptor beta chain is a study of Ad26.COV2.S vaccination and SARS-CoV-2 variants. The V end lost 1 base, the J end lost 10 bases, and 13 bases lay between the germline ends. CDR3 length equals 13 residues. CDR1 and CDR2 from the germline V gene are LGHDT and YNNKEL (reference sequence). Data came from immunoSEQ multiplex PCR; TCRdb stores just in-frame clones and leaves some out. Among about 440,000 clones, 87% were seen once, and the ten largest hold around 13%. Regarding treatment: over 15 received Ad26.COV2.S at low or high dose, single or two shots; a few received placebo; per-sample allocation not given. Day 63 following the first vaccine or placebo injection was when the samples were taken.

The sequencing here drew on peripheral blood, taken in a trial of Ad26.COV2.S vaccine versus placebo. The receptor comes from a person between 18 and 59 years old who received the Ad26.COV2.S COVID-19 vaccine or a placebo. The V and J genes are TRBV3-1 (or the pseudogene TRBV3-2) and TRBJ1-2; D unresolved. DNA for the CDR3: TGTGCCAGCAGCCAAGGAGGGCGGCAGATCTACACCTTC. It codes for CASSQGGRQIYTF.